This record looks at one T cell receptor (beta chain) sequence and its context. This entry belongs to a study of response to subunit inactivated influenza vaccine. From the RT-PCR reads, TCRdb called clonotypes with MiXCR, one entry per CDR3 protein. The sample has hundreds of thousands of distinct CDR3 sequences, 12% seen once. The source is a man aged 50 or older who received an inactivated influenza vaccine. Material: PBMCs from blood, obtained on the day of vaccination.

The CDR3 coding sequence is TGCAGCGTTACAAGCGGGAGGGCCGGCCCCTTCTCCTACGAGCAGTACTTC. It encodes CSVTSGRAGPFSYEQYF. The chain combines TRBV29-1 with TRBJ2-7; 10 nucleotides match TRBD2. This CDR3 comprises 17 residues. Trimming cost V 5 bases and J 0 bases; bases outside gene matches: 13. CDR1 is SQVTM and CDR2 is ANQGSEA in the germline V gene.